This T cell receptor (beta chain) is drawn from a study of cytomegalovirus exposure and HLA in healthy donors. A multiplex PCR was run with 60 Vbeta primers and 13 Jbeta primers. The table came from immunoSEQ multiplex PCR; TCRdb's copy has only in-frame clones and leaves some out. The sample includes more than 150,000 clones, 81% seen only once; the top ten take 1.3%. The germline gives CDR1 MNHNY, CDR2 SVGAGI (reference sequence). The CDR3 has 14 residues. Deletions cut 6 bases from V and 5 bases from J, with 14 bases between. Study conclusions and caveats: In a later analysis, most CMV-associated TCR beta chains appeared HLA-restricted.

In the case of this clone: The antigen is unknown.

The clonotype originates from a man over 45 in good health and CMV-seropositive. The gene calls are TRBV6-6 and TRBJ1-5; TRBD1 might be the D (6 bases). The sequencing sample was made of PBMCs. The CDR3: CASRLRDTYQPQHF. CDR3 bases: TGTGCCAGCAGACTCCGGGACACCTATCAGCCCCAGCATTTT.